This record covers a single T cell receptor beta chain. Its antigen remains undetermined. Base qualities are missing; no much larger clone stands one base away. TCRbeta CDR3 regions were amplified from genomic DNA by means of the immunoSEQ Assay, a bias-controlled multiplex PCR. Per the original workflow: Nucleated cell counts per sample were estimated from amplification of reference gene primers within the assay. Sequence reads were collapsed and filtered to measure the absolute abundance of every unique TCRbeta CDR3 rearrangement. Productive Simpson clonality was computed per sample as the square root of Simpson's diversity index over productive rearrangements. In its TCRdb copy, this immuneACCESS table keeps in-frame sequences only and misses some clones. Where compared with another copy, unresolved V genes explain less than half of these, and the others have no known cause. The V and J calls and clone size come from that table; D and trimming were worked out from the DNA. The sample has 100,000 to 120,000 clones on record, roughly 85% of them singletons. In total, the top ten clones hold about 3.4% of the sample.

These data belong to a study of blood T cell repertoires in COVID-19 (TCRdb year 2020). At the level of the whole study: The collaborator samples originated in the United States, Italy and Spain and spanned the acute and convalescent phases of COVID-19. The sample metadata nearly always contained a de-identified subject ID, COVID-19 status, age in years and sex. Subjects who had been exposed to COVID-19, were actively infected with it, or had recovered from it provided the deeply sampled blood TCRbeta repertoires that made up the dataset. The repertoires were released in a freely available public database intended as a resource for research on the immune response to SARS-CoV-2. The prospective study material was composed of cDNA or gDNA derived from T cells, B-cell-depleted T cells, or PBMCs. The samples were drawn from two sources: the first 160 participants of the ongoing ImmuneRACE study, and 950 to 1,500 subjects contributed by 6 global collaborators. HLA class I and class II types, where available, came from metadata supplied by the sample provider rather than from assay-based typing. What the authors observed across the whole study: How much clinical and demographic metadata was included differed by source and by participant, and the metadata was provided uncurated.

Whole blood was collected in K2EDTA tubes by collaborating institutions according to the institutions' own protocols. Collaborator samples were shipped for TCRbeta analysis as frozen whole blood, isolated PBMCs, or DNA extracted from either sample type. The V end loses 6 bases and the J end loses 2 bases, and a stretch of 7 bases separates them. The CDR3 starts with the cysteine, ends with the phenylalanine, and has 12 residues. Only the CDR3 part of the read is kept: 36 bases, read in frame from the first base. CDR1 and CDR2, per the germline V gene, are SGHVS and FQNEAQ. The V and J genes are TRBV7-8 and TRBJ2-5; confidence is insufficient to name the D gene. The origin of this receptor is a man aged 35-49 years with acute or convalescent COVID-19. The sequenced sample was peripheral blood. This receptor has the CDR3 CASRHRQETQYF. The DNA sequence is TGTGCCAGCAGACACAGACAAGAGACCCAGTACTTC.